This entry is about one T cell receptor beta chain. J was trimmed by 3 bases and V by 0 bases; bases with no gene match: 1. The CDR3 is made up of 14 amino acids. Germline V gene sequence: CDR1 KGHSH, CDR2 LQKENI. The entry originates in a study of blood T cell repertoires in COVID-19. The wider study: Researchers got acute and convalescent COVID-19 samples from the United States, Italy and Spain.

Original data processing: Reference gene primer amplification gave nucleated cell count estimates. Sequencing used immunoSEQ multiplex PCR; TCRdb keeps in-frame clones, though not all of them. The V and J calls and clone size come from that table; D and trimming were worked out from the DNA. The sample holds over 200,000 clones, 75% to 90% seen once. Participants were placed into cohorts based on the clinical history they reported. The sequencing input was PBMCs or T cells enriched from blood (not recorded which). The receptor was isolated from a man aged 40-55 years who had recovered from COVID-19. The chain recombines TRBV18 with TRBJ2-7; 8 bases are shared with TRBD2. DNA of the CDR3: TGTGCCAGCTCACCACCCGGGACTAGCTACGAGCAGTACTTC. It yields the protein CASSPPGTSYEQYF.